The source of this T cell receptor (beta chain) is a study of regulatory T cells in long-lasting Graves disease. This clonotype was counted many times. The antigen is not known. The study's findings and limits: Favored usage of TRBV28, TRBJ1-2 and TRBJ2-5 was recorded in persistent disease.

The time point here: newly diagnosed GD, antithyroid drugs for less than 3 months. With RNA extracted from PBMCs as input, the TCR library was made. For TCR beta, libraries came from iRepertoire HTBI primers and Arm-PCR of CDR3 regions. TCRdb called the multiplex PCR reads again in MiXCR, with one record for every CDR3 protein. The profile covers some 250,000 distinct CDR3 sequences, with around 18% appearing a single time and less than 15% taken by the ten largest. Germline assignment: CDR1 SGHRS and CDR2 YFSETQ. CDR3 length: 13 amino acids. Deletions cut 4 bases from V and 6 bases from J, with 10 bases between. This sample was also put to use in a study of T cells in Graves' hyperthyroidism and ophthalmopathy. That paper adds: HTBI primers were employed in a first-round RT-PCR of the TCR CDR3.

This clonotype was sampled from a woman aged 25 to 45 with Graves disease. The chain is built from TRBV5-1 and TRBJ2-2; D perhaps matches TRBD2 (5 bases). The material was peripheral blood mononuclear cells (PBMCs), obtained at new diagnosis, from a patient treated with antithyroid drugs. The CDR3 here is CASSPPGAGELFF. The CDR3, as DNA: TGCGCCAGCAGCCCCCCCGGGGCCGGGGAGCTGTTTTTT.